The clone carrying this T cell receptor (beta chain) was detected only a few times. This specimen comes from a study of blood T cells in healthy people across ages. Sample-barcoded 5' priming and a J-beta primer mix drove a second PCR of roughly 7 to 11 cycles. Via MiXCR, TCRdb re-called the 5' RACE reads, giving one row per CDR3 protein. The sample holds over a million distinct CDR3 sequences, around 27% seen once. The length of the CDR3 is 13 residues. V was trimmed by 2 bases and J by 6 bases, leaving 11 bases between them. The same data also went into a second study, on T cells of mothers and their children.

The receptor was isolated from a girl aged 2 to 9 in good health. Source material: blood. V gene TRBV12-3 or TRBV12-4 combines with J gene TRBJ2-7; D unresolved. The CDR3 reads CASSLRRNGEQYF. CDR3 DNA sequence: TGTGCCAGCAGTTTACGGCGTAACGGCGAGCAGTACTTC.